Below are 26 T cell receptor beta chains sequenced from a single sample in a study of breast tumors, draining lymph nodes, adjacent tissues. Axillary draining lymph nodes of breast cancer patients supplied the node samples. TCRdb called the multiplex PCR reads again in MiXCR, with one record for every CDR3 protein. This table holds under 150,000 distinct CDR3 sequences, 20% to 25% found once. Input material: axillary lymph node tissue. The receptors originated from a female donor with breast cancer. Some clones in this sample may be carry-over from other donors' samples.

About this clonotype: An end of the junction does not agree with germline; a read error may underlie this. The CDR3 sequence: CARSMDRVGTGNTIYF. In DNA, the CDR3 is TGTGCCCGTAGTATGGACCGGGTTGGCACTGGAAACACCATATATTTT. This chain uses TRBV19 with TRBJ1-3; D is ambiguous. CDR3 length equals 16 residues. CDR1 and CDR2 from the germline V gene are LNHDA and SQIVND (reference sequence).

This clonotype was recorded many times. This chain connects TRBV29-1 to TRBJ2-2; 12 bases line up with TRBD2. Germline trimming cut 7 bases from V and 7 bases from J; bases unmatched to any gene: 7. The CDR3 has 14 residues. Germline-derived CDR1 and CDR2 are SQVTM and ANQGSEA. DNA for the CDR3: TGCAGCGCTAGACTAGCGGGAGCCGTCGGGGAGCTGTTTTTT. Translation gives CSARLAGAVGELFF.

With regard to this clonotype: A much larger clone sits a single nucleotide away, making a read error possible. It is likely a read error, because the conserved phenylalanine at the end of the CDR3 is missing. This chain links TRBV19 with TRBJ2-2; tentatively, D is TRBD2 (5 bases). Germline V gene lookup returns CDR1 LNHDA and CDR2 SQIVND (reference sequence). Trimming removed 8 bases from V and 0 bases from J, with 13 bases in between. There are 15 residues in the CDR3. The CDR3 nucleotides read TGTGCCAGTGGCGGCCGGGGATCGAACACCGGGGAGCTGTTTTCT. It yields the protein CASGGRGSNTGELFS.

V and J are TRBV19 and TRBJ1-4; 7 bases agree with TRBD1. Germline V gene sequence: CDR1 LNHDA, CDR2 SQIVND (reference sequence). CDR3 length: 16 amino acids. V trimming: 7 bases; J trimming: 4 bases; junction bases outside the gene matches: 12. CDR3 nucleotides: TGTGCCAGTATCGATCGGACAGGTGGGGATAATGAAAAACTGTTTTTT. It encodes CASIDRTGGDNEKLFF. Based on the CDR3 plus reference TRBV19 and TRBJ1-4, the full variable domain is DGGITQSPKYLFRKEGQNVTLSCEQNLNHDAMYWYRQDPGQGLRLIYYSQIVNDFQKGDIAEGYSVSREKKESFPLTVTSAQKNPTAFYLCASIDRTGGDNEKLFFGSGTQLSVL.

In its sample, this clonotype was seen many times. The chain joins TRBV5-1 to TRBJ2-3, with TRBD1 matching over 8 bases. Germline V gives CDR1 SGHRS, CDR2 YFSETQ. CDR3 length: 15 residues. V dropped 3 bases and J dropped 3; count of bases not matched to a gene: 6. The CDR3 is CASSWGQAATDTQYF. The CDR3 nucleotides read TGCGCCAGCAGCTGGGGACAGGCGGCGACAGATACGCAGTATTTT.

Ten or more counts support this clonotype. The CDR3 here is CASSSGTGGTGELFF. CDR3 DNA sequence: TGCGCCAGCAGCTCCGGGACAGGGGGCACCGGGGAGCTGTTTTTT. The gene calls are TRBV5-1 and TRBJ2-2; TRBD1 aligns across 11 bases. Germline CDR1 SGHRS, CDR2 YFSETQ. V trimming: 3 bases; J trimming: 4 bases; junction bases outside the gene matches: 2. The length of the CDR3 is 15 residues.

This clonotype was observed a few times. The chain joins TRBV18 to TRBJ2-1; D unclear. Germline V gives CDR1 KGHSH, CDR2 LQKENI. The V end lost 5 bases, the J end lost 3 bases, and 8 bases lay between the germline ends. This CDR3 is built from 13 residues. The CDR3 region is CASSAPSYNEQFF. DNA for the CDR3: TGTGCCAGCTCAGCGCCGAGCTACAATGAGCAGTTCTTC.

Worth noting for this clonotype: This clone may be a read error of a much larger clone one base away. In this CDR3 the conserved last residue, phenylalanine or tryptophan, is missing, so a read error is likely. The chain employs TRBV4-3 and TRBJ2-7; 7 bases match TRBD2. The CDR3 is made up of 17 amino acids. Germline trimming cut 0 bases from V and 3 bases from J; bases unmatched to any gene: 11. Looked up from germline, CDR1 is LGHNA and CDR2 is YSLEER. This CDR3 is CASSQEGRGLAHYEQYL. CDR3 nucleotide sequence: TGCGCCAGCAGCCAAGAGGGGAGGGGCCTAGCGCACTACGAGCAGTACCTC.

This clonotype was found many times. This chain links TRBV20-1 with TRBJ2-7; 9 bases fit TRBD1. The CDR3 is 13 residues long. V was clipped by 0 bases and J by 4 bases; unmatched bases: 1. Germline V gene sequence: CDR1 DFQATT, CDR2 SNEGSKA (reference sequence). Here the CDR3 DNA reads TGCAGTGCTAGAGATGGACAGGGGTACGAGCAGTACTTC. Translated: CSARDGQGYEQYF.

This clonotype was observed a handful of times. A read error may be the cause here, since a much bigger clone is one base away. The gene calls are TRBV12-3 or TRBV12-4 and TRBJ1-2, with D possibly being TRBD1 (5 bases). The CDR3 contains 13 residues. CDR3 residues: CASGLAGGYGYTF. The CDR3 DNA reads TGTGCCAGCGGTTTAGCGGGGGGGTATGGCTACACCTTC.

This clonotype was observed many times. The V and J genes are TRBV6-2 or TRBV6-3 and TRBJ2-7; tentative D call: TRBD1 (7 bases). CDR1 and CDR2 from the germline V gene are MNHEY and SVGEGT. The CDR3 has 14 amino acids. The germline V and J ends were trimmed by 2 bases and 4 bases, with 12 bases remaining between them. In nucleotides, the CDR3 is TGTGCCAGCAGTTACGGGCAGGGGGGATACGAGCAGTACTTC. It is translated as CASSYGQGGYEQYF.

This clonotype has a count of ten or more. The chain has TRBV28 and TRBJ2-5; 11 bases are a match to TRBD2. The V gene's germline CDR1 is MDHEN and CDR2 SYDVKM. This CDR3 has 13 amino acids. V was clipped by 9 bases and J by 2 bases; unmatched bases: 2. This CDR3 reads CASSSGRQETQYF. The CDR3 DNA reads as TGTGCCAGTTCTAGCGGGAGGCAAGAGACCCAGTACTTC.

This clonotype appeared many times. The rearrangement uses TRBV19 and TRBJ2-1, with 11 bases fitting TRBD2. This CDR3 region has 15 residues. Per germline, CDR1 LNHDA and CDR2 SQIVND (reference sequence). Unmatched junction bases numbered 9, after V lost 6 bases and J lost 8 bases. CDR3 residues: CASRVAGGPTYEQFF. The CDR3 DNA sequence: TGTGCCAGTAGGGTAGCGGGAGGGCCCACGTATGAGCAGTTCTTC.

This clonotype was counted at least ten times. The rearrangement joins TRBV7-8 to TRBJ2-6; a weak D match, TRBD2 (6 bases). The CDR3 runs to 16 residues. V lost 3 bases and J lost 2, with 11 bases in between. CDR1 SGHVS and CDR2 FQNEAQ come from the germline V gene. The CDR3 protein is CASSLATGAGANVLTF. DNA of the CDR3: TGTGCCAGCAGCTTGGCTACGGGGGCTGGGGCCAACGTCCTGACTTTC.

In nucleotides, the CDR3 is TGTGCCAGCAGCCAAGAAGGACCGGGAGGTGGGATTCAGTACTTC. Its translation: CASSQEGPGGGIQYF. The chain recombines TRBV3-1 with TRBJ2-4; 7 nucleotides agree with TRBD2. V trimming: 0 bases; J trimming: 10 bases; junction bases outside the gene matches: 9. The germline V gene has CDR1 LGHDT and CDR2 YNNKEL (reference sequence). This CDR3 spans 15 amino acids.

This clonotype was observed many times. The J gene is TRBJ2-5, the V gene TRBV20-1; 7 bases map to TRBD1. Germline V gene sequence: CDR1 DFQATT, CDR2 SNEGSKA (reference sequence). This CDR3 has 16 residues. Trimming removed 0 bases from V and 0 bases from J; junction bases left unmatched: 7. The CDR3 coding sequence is TGCAGTGCTAGAGATGTCGCGACAGGGTACCAAGAGACCCAGTACTTC. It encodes CSARDVATGYQETQYF.

The CDR3 DNA is TGTGCCAGCAGTTTCGGGACGTTCCAAGAGACCCAGTACTTC. Its protein is CASSFGTFQETQYF. This chain uses TRBV6-2 or TRBV6-3 with TRBJ2-5; tentatively, D is TRBD1 or TRBD2 (5 bases each). The germline CDR1 and CDR2 sequences are MNHEY and SVGEGT. V shed 4 bases and J shed 1 base, with 10 bases lying between them. This CDR3 is 14 amino acids long.

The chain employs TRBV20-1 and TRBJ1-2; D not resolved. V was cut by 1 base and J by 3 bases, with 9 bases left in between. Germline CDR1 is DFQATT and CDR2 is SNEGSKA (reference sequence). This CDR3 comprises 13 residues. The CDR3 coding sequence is TGCAGTGCTAGAGGGAGCCCCTACTATGGCTACACCTTC. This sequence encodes CSARGSPYYGYTF.

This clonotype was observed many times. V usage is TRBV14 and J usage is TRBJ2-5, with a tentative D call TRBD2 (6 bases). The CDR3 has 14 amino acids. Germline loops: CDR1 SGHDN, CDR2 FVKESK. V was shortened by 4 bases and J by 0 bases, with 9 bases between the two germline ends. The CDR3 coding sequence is TGTGCCAGCAGCCCCCAGCGGGACCAAGAGACCCAGTACTTC. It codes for CASSPQRDQETQYF.

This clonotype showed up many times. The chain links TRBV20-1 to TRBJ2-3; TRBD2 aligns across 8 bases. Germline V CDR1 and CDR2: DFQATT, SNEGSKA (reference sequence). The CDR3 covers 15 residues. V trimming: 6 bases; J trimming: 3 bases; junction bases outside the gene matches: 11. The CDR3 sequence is CSADIPGGPTDTQYF. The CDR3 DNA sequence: TGCAGTGCCGATATTCCGGGAGGGCCGACAGATACGCAGTATTTT.

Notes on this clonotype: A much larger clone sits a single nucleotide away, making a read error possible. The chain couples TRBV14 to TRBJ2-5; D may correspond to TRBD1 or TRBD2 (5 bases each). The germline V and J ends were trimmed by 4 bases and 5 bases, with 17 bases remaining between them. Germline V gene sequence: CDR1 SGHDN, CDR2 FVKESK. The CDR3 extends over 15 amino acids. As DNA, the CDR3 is TGTGCCAGCAGCCCGTGGACAAGGAGGTTGGAGACCCAGTACTTC. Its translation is CASSPWTRRLETQYF.

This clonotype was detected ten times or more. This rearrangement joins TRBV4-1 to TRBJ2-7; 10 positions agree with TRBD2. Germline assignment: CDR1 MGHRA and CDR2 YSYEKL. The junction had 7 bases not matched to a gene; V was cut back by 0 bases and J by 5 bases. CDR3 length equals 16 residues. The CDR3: CASSQDPGLAVDEQYF. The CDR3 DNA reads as TGCGCCAGCAGCCAAGATCCCGGACTAGCGGTAGACGAGCAGTACTTC.

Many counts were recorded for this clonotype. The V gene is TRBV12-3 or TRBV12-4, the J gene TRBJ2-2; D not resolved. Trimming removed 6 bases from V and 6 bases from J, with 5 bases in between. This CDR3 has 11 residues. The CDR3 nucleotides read TGTGCCAGCAGACGAGCCGGGGAGCTGTTTTTT. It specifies CASRRAGELFF.

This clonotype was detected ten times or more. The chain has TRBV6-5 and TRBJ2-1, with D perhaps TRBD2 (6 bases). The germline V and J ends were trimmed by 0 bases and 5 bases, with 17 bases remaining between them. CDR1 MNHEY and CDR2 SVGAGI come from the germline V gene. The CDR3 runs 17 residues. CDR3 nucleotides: TGTGCCAGCAGTTACTCGAGCGCGGGCGGGGCACACAATGAGCAGTTCTTC. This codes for CASSYSSAGGAHNEQFF.

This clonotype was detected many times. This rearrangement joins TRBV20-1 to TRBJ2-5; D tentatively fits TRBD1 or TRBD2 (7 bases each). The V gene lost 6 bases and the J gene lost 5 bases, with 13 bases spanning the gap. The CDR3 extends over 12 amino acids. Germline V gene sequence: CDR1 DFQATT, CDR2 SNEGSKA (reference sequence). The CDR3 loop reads CSAQGGGETQYF. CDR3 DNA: TGCAGTGCCCAGGGGGGGGGGGAGACCCAGTACTTC.

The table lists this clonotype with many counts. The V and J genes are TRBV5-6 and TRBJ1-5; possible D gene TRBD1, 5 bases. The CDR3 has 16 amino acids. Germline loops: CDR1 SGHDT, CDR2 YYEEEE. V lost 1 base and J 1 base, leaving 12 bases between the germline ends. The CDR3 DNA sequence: TGTGCCAGCAGCTTGAGTTATGGGGGGAGCAATCAGCCCCAGCATTTT. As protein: CASSLSYGGSNQPQHF.